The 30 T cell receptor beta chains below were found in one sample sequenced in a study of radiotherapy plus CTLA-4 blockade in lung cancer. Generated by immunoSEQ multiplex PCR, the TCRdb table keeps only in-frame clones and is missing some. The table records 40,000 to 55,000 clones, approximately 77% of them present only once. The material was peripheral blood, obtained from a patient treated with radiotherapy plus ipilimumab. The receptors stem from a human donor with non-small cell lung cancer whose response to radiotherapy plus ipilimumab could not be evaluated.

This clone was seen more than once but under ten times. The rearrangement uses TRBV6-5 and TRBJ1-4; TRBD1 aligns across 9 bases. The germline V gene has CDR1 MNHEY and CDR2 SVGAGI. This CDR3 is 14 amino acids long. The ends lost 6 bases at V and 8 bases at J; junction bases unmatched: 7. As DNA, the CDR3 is TGTGCCAGCAGACCGGGACAGGGCAAAGAAAAACTGTTTTTT. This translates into CASRPGQGKEKLFF.

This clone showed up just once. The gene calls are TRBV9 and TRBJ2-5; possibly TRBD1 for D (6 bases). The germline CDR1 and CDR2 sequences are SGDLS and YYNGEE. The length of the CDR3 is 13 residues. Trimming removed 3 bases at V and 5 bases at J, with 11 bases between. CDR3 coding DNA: TGTGCCAGCAGCGATACAGGGTTTGAGACCCAGTACTTC. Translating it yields CASSDTGFETQYF.

The CDR3 sequence: CASSQVVRASGNTIYF. In DNA form, the CDR3 reads TGCGCCAGCAGCCAAGTTGTCAGGGCCTCTGGAAACACCATATATTTT. The chain is built from TRBV4-3 and TRBJ1-3; weak D call: TRBD1 (5 bases). V gave up 1 base and J gave up 0 bases, with 10 bases separating them. Germline CDR1 LGHNA, CDR2 YSLEER. This CDR3 spans 16 amino acids.

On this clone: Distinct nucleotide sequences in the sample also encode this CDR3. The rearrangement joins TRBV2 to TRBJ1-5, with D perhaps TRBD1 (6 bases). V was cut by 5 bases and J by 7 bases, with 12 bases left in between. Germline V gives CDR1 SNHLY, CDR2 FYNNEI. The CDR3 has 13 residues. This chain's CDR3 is CASSPGALQPQHF. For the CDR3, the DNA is TGTGCCAGCAGTCCAGGGGCATTACAGCCCCAGCATTTT.

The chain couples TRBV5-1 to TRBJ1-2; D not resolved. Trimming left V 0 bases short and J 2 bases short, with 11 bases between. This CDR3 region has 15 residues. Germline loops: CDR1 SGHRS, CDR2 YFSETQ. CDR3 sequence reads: CASSLGLQKNYGYTF. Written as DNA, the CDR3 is TGCGCCAGCAGCTTGGGTCTACAGAAGAACTATGGCTACACCTTC.

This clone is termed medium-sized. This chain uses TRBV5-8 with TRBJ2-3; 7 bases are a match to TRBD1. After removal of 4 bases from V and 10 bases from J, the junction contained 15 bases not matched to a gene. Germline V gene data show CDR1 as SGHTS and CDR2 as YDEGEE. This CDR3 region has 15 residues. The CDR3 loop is CASSPGQKVLNAQYF. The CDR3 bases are TGTGCCAGCAGCCCGGGACAGAAGGTCCTAAATGCGCAGTATTTT. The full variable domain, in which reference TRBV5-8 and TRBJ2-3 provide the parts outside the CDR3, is EAGVTQSPTHLIKTRGQQATLRCSPISGHTSVYWYQQALGLGLQFLLWYDEGEERNRGNFPPRFSGRQFPNYSSELNVNALELEDSALYLCASSPGQKVLNAQYFGPGTRLTVL.

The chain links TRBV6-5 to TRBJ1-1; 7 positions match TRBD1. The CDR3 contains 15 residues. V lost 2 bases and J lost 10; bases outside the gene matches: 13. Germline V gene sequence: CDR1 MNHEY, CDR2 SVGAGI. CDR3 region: CASSYQGVGFYRAFF. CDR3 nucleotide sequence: TGTGCCAGCAGTTACCAGGGGGTTGGGTTTTATCGAGCTTTCTTT.

CDR3 residues: CASTQGNYGYTF. CDR3 nucleotides: TGTGCCAGCACCCAGGGGAACTATGGCTACACCTTC. The chain is built from TRBV28 and TRBJ1-2; a weak D match, TRBD1 (6 bases). The CDR3 loop spans 12 amino acids. The V gene lost 7 bases and the J gene lost 2 bases, with 8 bases spanning the gap. CDR1 MDHEN and CDR2 SYDVKM come from the germline V gene.

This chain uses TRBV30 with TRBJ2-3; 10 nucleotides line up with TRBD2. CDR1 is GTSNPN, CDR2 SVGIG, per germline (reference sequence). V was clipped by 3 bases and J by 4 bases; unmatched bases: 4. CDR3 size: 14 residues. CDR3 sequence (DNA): TGTGCCTGGAGCGCCACTAGCGGGGCAGATACGCAGTATTTT. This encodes CAWSATSGADTQYF.

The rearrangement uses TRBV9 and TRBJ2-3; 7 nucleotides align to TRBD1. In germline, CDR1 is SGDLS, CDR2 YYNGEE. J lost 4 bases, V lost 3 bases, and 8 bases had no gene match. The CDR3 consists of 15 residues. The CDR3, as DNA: TGTGCCAGCAGCGAACTCAGGGGGTTTGCAGATACGCAGTATTTT. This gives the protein CASSELRGFADTQYF.

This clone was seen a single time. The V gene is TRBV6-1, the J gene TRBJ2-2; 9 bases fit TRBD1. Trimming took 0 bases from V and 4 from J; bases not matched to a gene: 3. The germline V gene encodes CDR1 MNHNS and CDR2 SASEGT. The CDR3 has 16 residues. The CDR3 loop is CASSEADRGVTGELFF. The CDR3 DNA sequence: TGTGCCAGCAGTGAAGCGGACAGGGGAGTCACCGGGGAGCTGTTTTTT.

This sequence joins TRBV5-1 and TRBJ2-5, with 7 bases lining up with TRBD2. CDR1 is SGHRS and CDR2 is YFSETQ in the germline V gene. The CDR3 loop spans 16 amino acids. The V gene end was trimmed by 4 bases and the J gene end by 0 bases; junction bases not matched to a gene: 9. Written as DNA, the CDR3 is TGCGCCAGCAGCGCAGAACTAGCGAGGTACCAAGAGACCCAGTACTTC. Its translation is CASSAELARYQETQYF.

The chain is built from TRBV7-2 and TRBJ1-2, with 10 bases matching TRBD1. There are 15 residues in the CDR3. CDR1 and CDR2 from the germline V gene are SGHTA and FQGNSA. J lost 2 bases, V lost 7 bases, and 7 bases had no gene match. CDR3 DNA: TGTGCCAGCAACAGGGACAGGGGCGACAACTATGGCTACACCTTC. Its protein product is CASNRDRGDNYGYTF. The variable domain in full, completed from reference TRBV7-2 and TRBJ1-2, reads GAGVSQSPSNKVTEKGKDVELRCDPISGHTALYWYRQSLGQGLEFLIYFQGNSAPDKSGLPSDRFSAERTGGSVSTLTIQRTQQEDSAVYLCASNRDRGDNYGYTFGSGTRLTVV.

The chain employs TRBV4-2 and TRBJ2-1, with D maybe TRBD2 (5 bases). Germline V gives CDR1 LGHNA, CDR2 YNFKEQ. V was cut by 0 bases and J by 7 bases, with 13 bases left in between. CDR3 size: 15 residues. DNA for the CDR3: TGTGCCAGCAGCCAAGATGAGGGCTTGGGGAATGAGCAGTTCTTC. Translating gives CASSQDEGLGNEQFF.

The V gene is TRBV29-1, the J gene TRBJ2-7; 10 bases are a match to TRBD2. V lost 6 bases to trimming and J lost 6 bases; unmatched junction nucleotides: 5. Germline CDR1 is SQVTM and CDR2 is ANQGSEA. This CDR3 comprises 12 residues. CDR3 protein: CSVAGGPAEQYF. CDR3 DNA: TGCAGCGTAGCGGGAGGGCCCGCCGAGCAGTACTTC.

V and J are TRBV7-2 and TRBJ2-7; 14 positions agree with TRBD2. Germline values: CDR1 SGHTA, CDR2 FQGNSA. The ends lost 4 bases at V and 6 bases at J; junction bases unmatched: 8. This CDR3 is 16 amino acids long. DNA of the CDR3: TGTGCCAGCAGCTCGGGACTAGCGGGAGCAAAAAGCGAGCAGTACTTC. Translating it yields CASSSGLAGAKSEQYF. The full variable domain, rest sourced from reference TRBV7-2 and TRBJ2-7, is GAGVSQSPSNKVTEKGKDVELRCDPISGHTALYWYRQSLGQGLEFLIYFQGNSAPDKSGLPSDRFSAERTGGSVSTLTIQRTQQEDSAVYLCASSSGLAGAKSEQYFGPGTRLTVT.

DNA for the CDR3: TGTGCCAGCAGCTTTCCGACTAGCGGGAGGAGCCACGAGCAGTACTTC. Amino acids: CASSFPTSGRSHEQYF. The chain combines TRBV7-8 with TRBJ2-7, with 13 nucleotides matching TRBD2. The V segment lost 3 bases and the J segment 5 bases; nucleotides outside the gene matches: 7. Germline loops: CDR1 SGHVS, CDR2 FQNEAQ. The CDR3 is 16 residues long.

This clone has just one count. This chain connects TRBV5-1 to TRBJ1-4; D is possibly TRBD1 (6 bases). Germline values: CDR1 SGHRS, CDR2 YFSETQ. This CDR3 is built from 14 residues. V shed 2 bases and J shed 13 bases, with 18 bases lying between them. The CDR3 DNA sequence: TGCGCCAGCAGCTTTGATGGCCAACAGGGTAGACTGTTTTTT. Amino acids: CASSFDGQQGRLFF. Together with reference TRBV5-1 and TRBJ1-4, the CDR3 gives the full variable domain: KAGVTQTPRYLIKTRGQQVTLSCSPISGHRSVSWYQQTPGQGLQFLFEYFSETQRNKGNFPGRFSGRQFSNSRSEMNVSTLELGDSALYLCASSFDGQQGRLFFGSGTQLSVL.

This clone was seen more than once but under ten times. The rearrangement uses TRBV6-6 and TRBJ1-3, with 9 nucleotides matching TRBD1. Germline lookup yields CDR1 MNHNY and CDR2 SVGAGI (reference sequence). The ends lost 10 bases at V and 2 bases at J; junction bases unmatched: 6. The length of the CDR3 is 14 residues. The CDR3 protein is CATQTGGPGNTIYF. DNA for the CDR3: TGTGCCACCCAGACAGGGGGACCTGGAAACACCATATATTTT.

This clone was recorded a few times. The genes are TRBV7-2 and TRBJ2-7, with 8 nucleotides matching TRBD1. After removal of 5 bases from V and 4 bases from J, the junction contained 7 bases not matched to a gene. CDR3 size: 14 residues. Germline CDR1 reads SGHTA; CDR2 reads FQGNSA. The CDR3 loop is CASSPGQGGYEQYF. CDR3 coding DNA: TGTGCCAGCAGCCCCGGACAGGGTGGGTACGAGCAGTACTTC.

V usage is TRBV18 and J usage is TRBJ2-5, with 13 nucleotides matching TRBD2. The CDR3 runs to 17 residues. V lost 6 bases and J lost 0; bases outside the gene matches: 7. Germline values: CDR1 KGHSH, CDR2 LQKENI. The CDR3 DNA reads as TGTGCCAGCTCGTCACGAGGACTAGCGGGGGACCAAGAGACCCAGTACTTC. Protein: CASSSRGLAGDQETQYF. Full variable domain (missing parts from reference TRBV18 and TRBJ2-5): NAGVMQNPRHLVRRRGQEARLRCSPMKGHSHVYWYRQLPEEGLKFMVYLQKENIIDESGMPKERFSAEFPKEGPSILRIQQVVRGDSAAYFCASSSRGLAGDQETQYFGPGTRLLVL.

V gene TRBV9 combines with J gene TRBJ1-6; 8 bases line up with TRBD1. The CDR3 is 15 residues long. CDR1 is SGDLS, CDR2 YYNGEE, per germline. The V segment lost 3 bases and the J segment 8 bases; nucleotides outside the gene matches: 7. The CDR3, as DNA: TGTGCCAGCAGCGGGTCGACGGACAGGGATTCACCCCTCCACTTT. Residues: CASSGSTDRDSPLHF.

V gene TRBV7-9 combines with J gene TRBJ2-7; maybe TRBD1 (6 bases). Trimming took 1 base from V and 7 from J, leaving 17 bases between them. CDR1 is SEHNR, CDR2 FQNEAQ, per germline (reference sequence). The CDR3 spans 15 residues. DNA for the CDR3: TGTGCCAGCAGCTTAGTCGGGACAACCTTAAGGGAGCAGTACTTC. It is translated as CASSLVGTTLREQYF.

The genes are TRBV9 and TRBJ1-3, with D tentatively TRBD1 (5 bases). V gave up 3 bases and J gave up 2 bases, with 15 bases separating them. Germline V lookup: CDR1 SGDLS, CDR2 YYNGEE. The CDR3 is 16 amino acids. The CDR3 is CASSATKGATGNTIYF. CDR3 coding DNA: TGTGCCAGCAGCGCGACCAAAGGGGCAACTGGAAACACCATATATTTT.

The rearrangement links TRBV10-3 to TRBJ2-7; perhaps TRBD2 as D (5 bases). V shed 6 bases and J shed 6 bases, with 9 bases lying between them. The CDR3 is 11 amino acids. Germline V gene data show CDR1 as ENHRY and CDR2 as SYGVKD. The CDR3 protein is CAISDYSEQYF. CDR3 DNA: TGTGCCATCAGCGACTACTCCGAGCAGTACTTC.

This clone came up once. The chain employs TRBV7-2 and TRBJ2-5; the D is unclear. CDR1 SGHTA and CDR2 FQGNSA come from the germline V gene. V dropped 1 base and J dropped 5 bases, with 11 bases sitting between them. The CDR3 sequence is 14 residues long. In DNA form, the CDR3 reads TGTGCCAGCAGCTTAGGGTTGGCTAGTGAGACCCAGTACTTC. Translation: CASSLGLASETQYF.

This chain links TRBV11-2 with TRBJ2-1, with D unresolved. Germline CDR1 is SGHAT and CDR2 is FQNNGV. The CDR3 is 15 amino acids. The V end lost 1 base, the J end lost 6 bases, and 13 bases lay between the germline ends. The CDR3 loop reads CASSLVYGFGNEQFF. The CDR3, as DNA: TGTGCCAGCAGCTTAGTCTACGGTTTCGGCAATGAGCAGTTCTTC.

The CDR3 loop reads CASSSLTGTNYGYTF. The CDR3 nucleotides read TGTGCCAGCAGTTCTCTGACAGGGACTAACTATGGCTACACCTTC. This rearrangement joins TRBV27 to TRBJ1-2, with TRBD1 matching over 7 bases. V lost 4 bases and J lost 0; bases outside the gene matches: 5. Germline V gene lookup returns CDR1 MNHEY and CDR2 SMNVEV (reference sequence). The CDR3 runs to 15 residues.

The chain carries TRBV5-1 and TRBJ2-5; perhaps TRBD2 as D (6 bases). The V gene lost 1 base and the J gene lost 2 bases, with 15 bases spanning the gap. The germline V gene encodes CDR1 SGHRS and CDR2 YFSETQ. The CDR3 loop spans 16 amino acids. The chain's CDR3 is CASSLFGGRGQETQYF. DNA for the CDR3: TGCGCCAGCAGCTTGTTCGGGGGTAGGGGACAAGAGACCCAGTACTTC.

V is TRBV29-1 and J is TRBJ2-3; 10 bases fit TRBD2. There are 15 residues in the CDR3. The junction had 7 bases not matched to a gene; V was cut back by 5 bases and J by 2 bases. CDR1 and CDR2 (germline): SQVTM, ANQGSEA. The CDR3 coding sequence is TGCAGCGTTAAAGGACTAGCGGAGAACACAGATACGCAGTATTTT. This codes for CSVKGLAENTDTQYF.